The rows below give T cell receptor beta chains drawn from one sample of a study of early T cells in non-severe SARS-CoV-2 infection. TCRdb ran MiXCR on the 5' RACE reads and lists one entry per CDR3 protein. The sample has tens of thousands of distinct CDR3 sequences, 12% seen once. Sequenced material: whole blood. The receptors come from an adult who was a healthcare worker with PCR-confirmed SARS-CoV-2 infection or an uninfected control (not recorded which). The CDR3 runs from the conserved cysteine through the conserved F or W. The order of the fields is D gene, J gene, V gene, clone size, CDR3 protein, CDR3 DNA. A D gene is named only where the DNA matches it firmly. Clone size is stated in some rows and not others, as once, few, many or a class when expanded.

.,TRBJ2-4,TRBV11-2,.,CASSERYKVGLEGKNIQYF,TGTGCCAGCAGCGAGCGGTACAAAGTAGGGCTCGAGGGAAAAAACATTCAGTACTTC
TRBD1,TRBJ2-5,TRBV12-3/TRBV12-4,many,CASVGGLYETQYF,TGTGCCAGCGTAGGGGGCCTTTATGAGACCCAGTACTTC
.,TRBJ2-3,TRBV28,few,CASSVGTSTDTQYF,TGTGCCAGCAGTGTAGGGACTAGCACAGATACGCAGTATTTT
.,TRBJ2-7,TRBV4-2,few,CASSQGSGDTSYEQYF,TGTGCCAGCAGCCAGGGTAGCGGAGATACGTCCTACGAGCAGTACTTC
.,TRBJ2-5,TRBV29-1,few,CSVEDQETQYF,TGCAGCGTTGAAGACCAAGAGACCCAGTACTTC
.,TRBJ1-4,TRBV21-1,few,CASSKGEKLFF,TGTGCCAGCAGCAAGGGCGAAAAACTGTTTTTT
.,TRBJ1-6,TRBV20-1,many,CSAKSPGQGYSPLHF,TGCAGTGCAAAGAGTCCCGGGCAGGGATATTCACCCCTCCACTTT
.,TRBJ1-4,TRBV20-1,.,CSARDQKNEKLFF,TGCAGTGCTAGAGATCAGAAGAATGAAAAACTGTTTTTT
.,TRBJ1-4,TRBV7-2,many,CASSLARAINEKLFF,TGTGCCAGCAGCTTAGCGCGGGCTATTAATGAAAAACTGTTTTTT
.,TRBJ2-7,TRBV5-1,.,CASSSDGAGEQYF,TGCGCCAGCAGCTCCGACGGGGCGGGGGAGCAGTACTTC
TRBD2,TRBJ2-1,TRBV12-3/TRBV12-4,many,CASSLSGRAGEQFF,TGTGCCAGCAGCCTTAGCGGGAGAGCGGGTGAGCAGTTCTTC
TRBD1,TRBJ1-1,TRBV11-2,many,CASGVGGLTEAFF,TGTGCCAGCGGAGTAGGGGGCCTCACTGAAGCTTTCTTT
.,TRBJ1-2,TRBV5-4,.,CATSGVKNYGYTF,TGTGCCACCTCGGGAGTAAAGAACTATGGCTACACCTTC
TRBD2,TRBJ2-7,TRBV7-2,many,CASSAGTSANPYEQYF,TGTGCCAGCAGCGCCGGGACTAGCGCCAATCCCTACGAGCAGTACTTC
TRBD2,TRBJ2-7,TRBV11-2,many,CASSPWTSGRAYEQYF,TGTGCCAGCAGCCCTTGGACTAGCGGGAGGGCCTACGAGCAGTACTTC
.,TRBJ2-1,TRBV4-3,.,CASSQDRLLFF,TGCGCCAGCAGCCAAGATCGGCTTCTTTTCTTC
.,TRBJ2-2,TRBV7-2,many,CASSLQRGTGELFF,TGTGCCAGCAGCCTCCAAAGGGGCACCGGGGAGCTGTTTTTT
TRBD1,TRBJ1-5,TRBV6-2/TRBV6-3,many,CASSYRDSLNQPQHF,TGTGCCAGCAGTTACAGGGACAGCCTCAATCAGCCCCAGCATTTT
.,TRBJ2-7,TRBV19,few,CASSETGSSYEQYF,TGTGCCAGTAGTGAGACGGGGAGCTCCTACGAGCAGTACTTC
.,TRBJ1-4,TRBV11-2,many,CASSSIDSPRRVFF,TGTGCCAGCAGCTCGATCGACTCACCCAGGAGGGTGTTTTTT
.,TRBJ1-2,TRBV20-1,many,CSATDLYGYTF,TGCAGTGCAACAGATCTCTATGGCTACACCTTC
.,TRBJ1-3,TRBV20-1,many,CSAKVDSYSSGNTIYF,TGCAGTGCTAAGGTTGACAGTTACAGCTCTGGAAACACCATATATTTT
TRBD1,TRBJ2-5,TRBV20-1,many,CSASDRGTLQETQYF,TGCAGTGCTAGCGACAGGGGGACCCTACAAGAGACCCAGTACTTC
TRBD1,TRBJ2-7,TRBV28,.,CVTWGTASYEQYF,TGTGTGACATGGGGGACAGCTAGCTACGAGCAGTACTTC
.,TRBJ1-1,TRBV2,many,CASRERDTLDSEAFF,TGTGCCAGCAGGGAACGGGACACCCTGGACTCTGAAGCTTTCTTT
TRBD2,TRBJ2-3,TRBV28,many,CASRTSGRTDTQYF,TGTGCCAGCAGAACTAGCGGACGCACAGATACGCAGTATTTT
.,TRBJ1-3,TRBV7-9,few,CASSSGLHSGNTIYF,TGTGCCAGCAGCTCGGGACTGCACTCTGGAAACACCATATATTTT
.,TRBJ2-3,TRBV2,.,CASSRGASTDTQYF,TGTGCCAGTTCAAGGGGGGCTAGCACAGATACGCAGTATTTT
.,TRBJ2-4,TRBV6-6,.,CASSRDVAKNIQYF,TGTGCCAGCAGCCGGGATGTGGCCAAAAACATTCAGTACTTC
TRBD2,TRBJ2-7,TRBV7-3,.,CANGTSGSYEQYF,TGTGCCAATGGGACTAGCGGATCCTACGAGCAGTACTTC
TRBD2,TRBJ2-3,TRBV29-1,few,CSAGTSVPDTQYF,TGCAGCGCAGGGACTAGCGTCCCAGATACGCAGTATTTT
.,TRBJ1-5,TRBV29-1,.,CSVGGPEQPQHF,TGCAGCGTTGGGGGGCCGGAACAGCCCCAGCATTTT
.,TRBJ1-5,TRBV4-3,.,CASALDSHQPQHF,TGCGCCAGCGCATTGGACAGTCATCAGCCCCAGCATTTT
.,TRBJ1-6,TRBV11-2,many,CASRRQGSPLHF,TGTGCCAGCAGACGTCAAGGGTCACCCCTCCACTTT
TRBD2,TRBJ2-5,TRBV6-5,many,CASSYSPRLAGGAVETQYF,TGTGCCAGCAGTTACTCCCCGCGACTAGCGGGAGGTGCGGTGGAGACCCAGTACTTC
.,TRBJ2-7,TRBV6-5,many,CASASGWQGNEQYF,TGTGCCAGCGCTTCGGGGTGGCAGGGTAACGAGCAGTACTTC
.,TRBJ1-1,TRBV19,many,CASTLQGNTEAFF,TGTGCCAGTACCTTACAGGGGAACACTGAAGCTTTCTTT
.,TRBJ1-6,TRBV6-2/TRBV6-3,many,CASTRSYNSPLHF,TGTGCCAGCACCAGGTCGTATAATTCACCCCTCCACTTT
.,TRBJ1-4,TRBV12-3/TRBV12-4,.,CASTLGGPNEKLFF,TGTGCCAGCACCCTGGGAGGCCCTAATGAAAAACTGTTTTTT
.,TRBJ2-5,TRBV6-2/TRBV6-3,few,CASSSLDSALETQYF,TGTGCCAGCAGTTCCCTAGACAGCGCCCTAGAGACCCAGTACTTC
.,TRBJ2-3,TRBV12-3/TRBV12-4,many,CASRPPGVSTDTQYF,TGTGCCAGCAGACCACCGGGAGTAAGCACAGATACGCAGTATTTT
.,TRBJ2-7,TRBV20-1,.,CSASNRDYEQYF,TGCAGTGCAAGCAACAGGGACTACGAGCAGTACTTC
TRBD2,TRBJ2-5,TRBV28,.,CASIRGLAGSHQETQYF,TGTGCCAGCATCCGGGGACTAGCGGGATCCCACCAAGAGACCCAGTACTTC
.,TRBJ2-5,TRBV7-8,many,CASSLGLLSRETQYF,TGTGCCAGCAGCCTGGGACTTCTTTCAAGGGAGACCCAGTACTTC
.,TRBJ1-1,TRBV29-1,.,CSAGSSEAFF,TGCAGCGCCGGATCCTCCGAGGCTTTCTTT
TRBD2,TRBJ2-5,TRBV7-2,medium-sized,CASSLGERGTQYF,TGTGCCAGCAGCCTAGGGGAGCGGGGGACCCAGTACTTC